This T cell receptor beta chain was recovered during a study of graft-versus-host responses after intestinal transplantation. CDR1 and CDR2 (germline): SGHAT, FQNNGV. The CDR3 covers 13 residues. The V gene end was trimmed by 4 bases and the J gene end by 7 bases; junction bases not matched to a gene: 1. Assay used: immunoSEQ multiplex PCR; TCRdb lists only in-frame clones, some missing. The sample yields some 4,500 clones, 65% to 85% seen once. Intraepithelial plus lamina propria lymphocytes were released by processing graft tissue. The TCR originated in a human patient who received an intestinal transplant, so some T cells may come from the graft donor. The gene calls are TRBV11-2 and TRBJ1-2, with 12 bases fitting TRBD1. The specimen was ileum tissue, collected 17 days after transplant. DNA of the CDR3: TGTGCCAGCAGCTGGGACAGGGGGCTTGGCTACACCTTC. It yields the protein CASSWDRGLGYTF.